The 7 T cell receptor beta chains below were found in one sample sequenced in a study of post-analysis software for immune sequencing data. Findings and limits, study-wide: TRBV5-6, TRBV5-1 and TRBV20-1 belonged to a set of roughly 5 TRBV segments that were more frequent in patients than controls.

Their recognized antigens are unknown. Unique-molecular-identifier-tagged TCR beta cDNA libraries were used. MiXCR, run by TCRdb on the PCR reads, gives a single entry per CDR3 protein. The data hold about 770,000 distinct CDR3 sequences, with roughly 50% observed a single time. The sequenced sample consisted of blood. These receptors came from a girl aged 5-17 years with multiple sclerosis.

A few counts support this clonotype. The rearrangement joins TRBV12-3 or TRBV12-4 to TRBJ2-1; D unresolved. The CDR3 runs to 17 residues. V was cut by 1 base and J by 7 bases, with 20 bases left in between. CDR3: CASSLEASKHFFNEQFF. The CDR3 DNA sequence: TGTGCCAGCAGTTTAGAGGCTTCGAAGCATTTCTTTAATGAGCAGTTCTTC.

The chain employs TRBV7-2 and TRBJ2-1, with D possibly matching TRBD2 (5 bases). CDR1 and CDR2 from the germline V gene are SGHTA and FQGNSA. The CDR3 totals 17 residues. The germline V and J ends were trimmed by 0 bases and 4 bases, with 16 bases remaining between them. CDR3 in DNA: TGTGCCAGCAGCTTAGCGGAACCGGACTTATTTTACAATGAGCAGTTCTTC. Protein: CASSLAEPDLFYNEQFF.

This chain joins TRBV15 and TRBJ2-1; D is perhaps TRBD2 (6 bases). The V and J ends lost 0 bases and 6 bases respectively, with 15 bases between them. The germline V gene encodes CDR1 LNHNV and CDR2 YYDKDF (reference sequence). The CDR3 covers 16 residues. The CDR3 coding sequence is TGTGCCACCAGCAGAGATGTGGGAGTGGAGGGCAATGAGCAGTTCTTC. Amino acid sequence: CATSRDVGVEGNEQFF.

The chain joins TRBV20-1 to TRBJ2-5; 9 bases fit TRBD2. Trimming took 0 bases from V and 3 from J; bases not matched to a gene: 8. Germline V gene lookup returns CDR1 DFQATT and CDR2 SNEGSKA (reference sequence). The CDR3 consists of 16 residues. The CDR3 sequence: CSARDYGASGEETQYF. The DNA for the CDR3 is TGCAGTGCTAGAGATTATGGGGCTAGCGGGGAAGAGACCCAGTACTTC.

J is TRBJ1-1 and V is TRBV6-1, with 7 bases fitting TRBD1. The CDR3 spans 15 residues. The germline V gene has CDR1 MNHNS and CDR2 SASEGT. V lost 7 bases to trimming and J lost 1 base; unmatched junction nucleotides: 9. This CDR3 reads CASKFRDRANTEAFF. The CDR3 DNA reads TGTGCCAGCAAATTCCGCGACAGGGCGAACACTGAAGCTTTCTTT.

The chain joins TRBV27 to TRBJ2-7; perhaps TRBD2 as D (5 bases). Germline-derived CDR1 and CDR2 are MNHEY and SMNVEV (reference sequence). CDR3 size: 17 residues. Trimming cost V 2 bases and J 3 bases, with 20 bases left between them. The CDR3 here is CASSLIGLAGSLYEQYF. In DNA form, the CDR3 reads TGTGCCAGCAGTTTAATCGGGCTAGCCGGTTCCCTCTACGAGCAGTACTTC.

This clonotype turned up a few times. V gene TRBV6-5 combines with J gene TRBJ1-2; D is possibly TRBD1 (6 bases). The germline V gene encodes CDR1 MNHEY and CDR2 SVGAGI. The CDR3 sequence is 13 residues long. The ends were cut back, 9 bases at V and 4 bases at J, with 15 bases in the middle. The CDR3 spells CASLQGRSYGYTF. CDR3 bases: TGTGCCAGTTTACAGGGACGAAGCTATGGCTACACCTTC.